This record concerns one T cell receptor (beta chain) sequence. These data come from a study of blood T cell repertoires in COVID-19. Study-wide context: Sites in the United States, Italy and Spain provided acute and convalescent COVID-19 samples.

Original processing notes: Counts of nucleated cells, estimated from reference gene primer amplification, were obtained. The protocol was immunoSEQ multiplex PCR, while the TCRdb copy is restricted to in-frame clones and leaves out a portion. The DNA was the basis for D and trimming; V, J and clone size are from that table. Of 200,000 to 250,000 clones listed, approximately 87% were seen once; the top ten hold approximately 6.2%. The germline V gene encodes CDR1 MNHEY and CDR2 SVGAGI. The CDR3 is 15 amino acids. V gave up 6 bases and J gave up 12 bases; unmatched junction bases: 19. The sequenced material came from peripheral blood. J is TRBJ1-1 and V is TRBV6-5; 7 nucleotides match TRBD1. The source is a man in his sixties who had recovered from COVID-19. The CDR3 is CASSLLKGQPGVTFF. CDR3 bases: TGTGCCAGCAGCCTCCTAAAGGGACAGCCAGGGGTGACTTTCTTT.